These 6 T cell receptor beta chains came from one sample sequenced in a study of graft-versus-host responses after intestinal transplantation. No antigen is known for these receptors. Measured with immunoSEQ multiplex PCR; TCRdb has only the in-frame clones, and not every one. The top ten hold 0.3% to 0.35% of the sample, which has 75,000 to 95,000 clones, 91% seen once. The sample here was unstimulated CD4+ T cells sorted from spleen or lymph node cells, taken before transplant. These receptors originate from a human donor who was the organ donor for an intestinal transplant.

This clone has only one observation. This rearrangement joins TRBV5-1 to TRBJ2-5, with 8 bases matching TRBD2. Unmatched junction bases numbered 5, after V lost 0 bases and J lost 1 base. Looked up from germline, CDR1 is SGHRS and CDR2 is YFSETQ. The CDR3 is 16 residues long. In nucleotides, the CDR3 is TGCGCCAGCAGCTTGGGGCCAGCGGGGGCCCAAGAGACCCAGTACTTC. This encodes CASSLGPAGAQETQYF.

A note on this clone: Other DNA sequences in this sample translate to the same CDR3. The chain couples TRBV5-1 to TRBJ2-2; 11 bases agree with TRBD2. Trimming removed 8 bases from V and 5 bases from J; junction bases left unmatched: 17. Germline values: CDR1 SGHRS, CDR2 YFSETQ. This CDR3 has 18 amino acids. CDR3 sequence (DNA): TGCGCCAGTAGCCCTATAGGGCCCCTAGCGGGGGGTACCGGGGAGCTGTTTTTT. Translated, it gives CASSPIGPLAGGTGELFF.

The CDR3 sequence is CASSLAVGLAATDTQYF. The CDR3 DNA is TGTGCCAGCAGCTTAGCTGTAGGACTAGCGGCCACAGATACGCAGTATTTT. V gene TRBV7-9 combines with J gene TRBJ2-3; 10 bases are shared with TRBD2. V was clipped by 0 bases and J by 2 bases; unmatched bases: 5. CDR3 size: 17 residues. CDR1 and CDR2 from the germline V gene are SEHNR and FQNEAQ (reference sequence).

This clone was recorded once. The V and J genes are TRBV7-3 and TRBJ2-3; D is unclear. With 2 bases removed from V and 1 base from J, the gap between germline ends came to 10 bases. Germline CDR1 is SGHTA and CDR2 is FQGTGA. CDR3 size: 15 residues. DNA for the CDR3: TGTGCCAGCAGCTTAGGGCAGCCCGGCACAGATACGCAGTATTTT. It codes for CASSLGQPGTDTQYF. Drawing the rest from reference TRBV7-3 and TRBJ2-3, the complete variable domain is GAGVSQTPSNKVTEKGKYVELRCDPISGHTALYWYRQSLGQGPEFLIYFQGTGAADDSGLPNDRFFAVRPEGSVSTLKIQRTERGDSAVYLCASSLGQPGTDTQYFGPGTRLTVL.

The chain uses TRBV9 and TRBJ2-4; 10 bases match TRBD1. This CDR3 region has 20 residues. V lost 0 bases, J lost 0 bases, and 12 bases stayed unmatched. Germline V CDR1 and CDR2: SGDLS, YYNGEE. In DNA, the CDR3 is TGTGCCAGCAGCGTAGATGGGGACAGGGGCTCTAACAGAGCCAAAAACATTCAGTACTTC. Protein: CASSVDGDRGSNRAKNIQYF.

The CDR3 loop is CASSPWGGSEAFF. The CDR3 region has the DNA TGTGCCAGCTCCCCTTGGGGGGGCAGTGAAGCTTTCTTT. The chain uses TRBV18 and TRBJ1-1; D is perhaps TRBD1 (6 bases). The ends were cut back, 6 bases at V and 7 bases at J, with 15 bases in the middle. This CDR3 is 13 amino acids long. CDR1 and CDR2 from the germline V gene are KGHSH and LQKENI.